This T cell receptor (beta chain) was identified during a study of T cells after yellow fever vaccination. As for the study in general: The fractions with low cell numbers were processed using SMART-Seq v4 Ultra Low Input. Study-wide results and caveats: Post-booster reappearance was seen for most primary-vaccination clones (nearly 97% CD4, around 88% CD8). Overall, a small share of clonotypes was seen in both CD4 and CD8 compartments.

Each CDR3 protein is one row after TCRdb ran MiXCR on the 5' RACE reads. The sample consists of about 580,000 distinct CDR3 sequences, about a sixth of them appearing once. This clonotype showed up many times. Its antigen is unidentified. The CDR3 totals 15 residues. V lost 5 bases and J lost 3, with 16 bases in between. From germline, CDR1 is MNHEY and CDR2 SVGEGT. J is TRBJ2-5 and V is TRBV6-2 or TRBV6-3; D possibly corresponds to TRBD2 (5 bases). Sequenced here: PBMCs, sampled about 5 days after the first yellow fever vaccination. The sequence was collected from a man between 18 and 35 years old who received the YFV17D yellow fever vaccine. The CDR3 region has the DNA TGTGCCAGCAGTGTAGTCCGGGAATTTGAAGAGACCCAGTACTTC. It codes for CASSVVREFEETQYF.